The 4 T cell receptor beta chains given below trace back to one sample, sequenced in a study of cytomegalovirus exposure and HLA in healthy donors. PCR was performed using 60 Vbeta and 13 Jbeta primers. Using immunoSEQ multiplex PCR, the repertoire was profiled, and TCRdb retains in-frame clones only, with some absent. The data show under 110,000 clones, approximately 72% seen once. The material sequenced was PBMCs. These receptor sequences come from a woman aged 35 to 49 in good health and CMV-seronegative.

This sequence joins TRBV5-1 and TRBJ2-7; 8 bases are a match to TRBD1. The CDR3 totals 15 residues. CDR1 and CDR2 from the germline V gene are SGHRS and YFSETQ. V shed 2 bases and J 3 bases; nucleotides not matched to a gene: 7. As DNA, the CDR3 is TGCGCCAGCAGCTTAGATCCTGGACAGGGCTACGAGCAGTACTTC. Translating gives CASSLDPGQGYEQYF.

This clone was recorded only once. The chain recombines TRBV19 with TRBJ2-7, with 7 bases lining up with TRBD1. Germline CDR1 and CDR2: LNHDA and SQIVND (reference sequence). V was clipped by 6 bases and J by 2 bases; unmatched bases: 4. There are 13 residues in the CDR3. The CDR3 protein is CASSPGTAYEQYF. The CDR3 bases are TGTGCCAGTAGCCCCGGGACAGCCTACGAGCAGTACTTC.

This chain connects TRBV7-6 to TRBJ2-7, with D hard to call. The germline V gene encodes CDR1 SGHVS and CDR2 FNYEAQ. The CDR3 runs 12 residues. The V and J ends lost 1 base and 5 bases respectively, with 6 bases between them. The CDR3 spells CASSLVSDEQYF. Here the CDR3 DNA reads TGTGCCAGCAGCTTAGTTTCGGACGAGCAGTACTTC.

This clone showed up just a few times. The rearrangement links TRBV7-9 to TRBJ2-3; TRBD2 agrees at 10 bases. The V segment lost 4 bases and the J segment 10 bases; nucleotides outside the gene matches: 5. CDR1 is SEHNR, CDR2 FQNEAQ, per germline (reference sequence). The CDR3 is 13 residues long. In DNA, the CDR3 is TGTGCCAGCAGCTGGGACCTAGCGGGGGCGCAGTATTTT. It codes for CASSWDLAGAQYF.